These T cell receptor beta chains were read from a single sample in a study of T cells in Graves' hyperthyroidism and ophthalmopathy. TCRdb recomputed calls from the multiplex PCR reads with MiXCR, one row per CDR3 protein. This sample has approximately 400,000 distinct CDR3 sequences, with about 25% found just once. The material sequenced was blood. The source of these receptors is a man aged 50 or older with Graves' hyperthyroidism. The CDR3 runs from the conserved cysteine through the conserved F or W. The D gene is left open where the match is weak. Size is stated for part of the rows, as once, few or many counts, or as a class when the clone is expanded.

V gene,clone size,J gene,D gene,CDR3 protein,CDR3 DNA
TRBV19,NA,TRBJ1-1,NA,CASRSNQNMNTEAFF,TGTGCCAGTAGATCAAATCAGAACATGAACACTGAAGCTTTCTTT
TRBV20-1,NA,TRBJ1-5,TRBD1,CSARDRTGTSNQPQHF,TGCAGTGCTAGAGACCGGACAGGGACTAGCAATCAGCCCCAGCATTTT
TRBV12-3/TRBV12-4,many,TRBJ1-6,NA,CASSFNGNSPLHF,TGTGCCAGCAGTTTCAACGGGAATTCACCCCTCCACTTT
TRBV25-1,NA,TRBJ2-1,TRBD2,CASSESTSGFNEQFF,TGTGCCAGCAGTGAATCAACTAGCGGGTTCAATGAGCAGTTCTTC
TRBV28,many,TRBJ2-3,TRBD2,CASSSPRTSGSPDTQYF,TGTGCCAGCAGTTCCCCCCGGACTAGCGGGAGCCCCGATACGCAGTATTTT
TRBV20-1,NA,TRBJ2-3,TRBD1,CSARVPFDRVVGGTDTQYF,TGCAGTGCTAGGGTGCCCTTTGACAGGGTAGTAGGAGGCACAGATACGCAGTATTTT
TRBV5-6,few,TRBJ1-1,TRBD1,CASSLQGPNTEAFF,TGTGCCAGCAGCTTACAGGGGCCGAACACTGAAGCTTTCTTT
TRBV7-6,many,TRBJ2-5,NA,CASSLLLGRANQETQYF,TGTGCCAGCAGCTTACTTCTGGGCAGGGCGAACCAAGAGACCCAGTACTTC
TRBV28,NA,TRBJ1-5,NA,CASSSRQRNQPQHF,TGTGCCAGCAGTTCCCGCCAGCGCAATCAGCCCCAGCATTTT
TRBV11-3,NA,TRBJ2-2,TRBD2,CASSLWIAGGQTGELFF,TGTGCCAGCAGCTTATGGATAGCGGGAGGACAAACCGGGGAGCTGTTTTTT
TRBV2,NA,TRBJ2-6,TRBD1,CASSRPTGRGANVLTF,TGTGCCAGCAGTAGACCGACAGGGAGAGGGGCCAACGTCCTGACTTTC
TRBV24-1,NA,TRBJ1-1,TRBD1,CATSDTGTGETEAFF,TGTGCCACCAGTGATACCGGGACAGGAGAGACTGAAGCTTTCTTT
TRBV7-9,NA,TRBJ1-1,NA,CASSGTGPSNTEAFF,TGTGCCAGCAGCGGAACAGGACCGTCGAACACTGAAGCTTTCTTT
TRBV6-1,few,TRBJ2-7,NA,CASSHAVGEQYF,TGTGCCAGCAGTCACGCGGTGGGGGAGCAGTACTTC
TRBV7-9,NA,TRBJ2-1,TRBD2,CASSTSGRGGNERFF,TGTGCCAGCAGCACTAGCGGGAGGGGCGGGAATGAGCGGTTCTTC
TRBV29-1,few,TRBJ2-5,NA,CSAESSRGETQYF,TGCAGCGCTGAGAGTTCGCGTGGAGAGACCCAGTACTTC
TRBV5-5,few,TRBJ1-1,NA,CASTSSGEVEAFF,TGTGCCAGCACCTCAAGTGGGGAGGTTGAAGCTTTCTTT
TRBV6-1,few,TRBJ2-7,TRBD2,CASTELAGAYEQYF,TGTGCCAGCACCGAACTAGCGGGAGCATACGAGCAGTACTTC
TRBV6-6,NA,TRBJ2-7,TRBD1,CASSYSGTGNYEQYF,TGTGCCAGCAGTTACTCCGGGACAGGGAACTACGAGCAGTACTTC
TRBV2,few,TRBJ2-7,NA,CASRPDIYEQYF,TGTGCCAGCAGACCCGACATCTACGAGCAGTACTTC
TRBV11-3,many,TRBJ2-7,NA,CASSVGVTYEQYF,TGTGCCAGCAGCGTCGGGGTGACCTACGAGCAGTACTTC
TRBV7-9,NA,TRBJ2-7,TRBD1,CASSPWGDRGAYEQYF,TGTGCCAGCAGCCCCTGGGGGGACAGGGGCGCCTACGAGCAGTACTTC
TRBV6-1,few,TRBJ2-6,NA,CASSAGYGANVLTF,TGTGCCAGCAGCGCAGGGTATGGGGCCAACGTCCTGACTTTC
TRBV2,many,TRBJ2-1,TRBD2,CASSEGPAGEMNEQFF,TGTGCCAGCAGTGAAGGGCCAGCGGGAGAGATGAATGAGCAGTTCTTC
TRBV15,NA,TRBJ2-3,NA,CATNPMSGYTDTQYF,TGTGCCACCAACCCGATGAGCGGCTACACAGATACGCAGTATTTT
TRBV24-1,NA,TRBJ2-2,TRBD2,CATSDNREVTGELFF,TGTGCCACCAGTGATAACCGGGAGGTCACCGGGGAGCTGTTTTTT
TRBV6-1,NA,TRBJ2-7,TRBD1,CASSEGGQGLYEQYF,TGTGCCAGCAGTGAAGGGGGACAGGGGCTCTACGAGCAGTACTTC
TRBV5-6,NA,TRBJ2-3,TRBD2,CASSSLGLAGVSNTQYF,TGTGCCAGCAGCTCGCTCGGACTAGCGGGAGTATCGAATACGCAGTATTTT
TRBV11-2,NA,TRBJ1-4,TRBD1,CASSLGTGVEKLFF,TGTGCCAGCAGCTTAGGGACAGGGGTTGAAAAACTGTTTTTT
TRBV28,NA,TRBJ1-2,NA,CASSLTTVGYTF,TGTGCCAGCAGTTTAACAACAGTCGGCTACACCTTC
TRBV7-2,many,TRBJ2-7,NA,CASGNASRYEQYF,TGTGCCAGCGGCAATGCGTCTCGTTACGAGCAGTACTTC
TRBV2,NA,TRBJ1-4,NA,CASSRDLGEKLFF,TGTGCCAGCAGTCGGGACTTGGGTGAAAAACTGTTTTTT